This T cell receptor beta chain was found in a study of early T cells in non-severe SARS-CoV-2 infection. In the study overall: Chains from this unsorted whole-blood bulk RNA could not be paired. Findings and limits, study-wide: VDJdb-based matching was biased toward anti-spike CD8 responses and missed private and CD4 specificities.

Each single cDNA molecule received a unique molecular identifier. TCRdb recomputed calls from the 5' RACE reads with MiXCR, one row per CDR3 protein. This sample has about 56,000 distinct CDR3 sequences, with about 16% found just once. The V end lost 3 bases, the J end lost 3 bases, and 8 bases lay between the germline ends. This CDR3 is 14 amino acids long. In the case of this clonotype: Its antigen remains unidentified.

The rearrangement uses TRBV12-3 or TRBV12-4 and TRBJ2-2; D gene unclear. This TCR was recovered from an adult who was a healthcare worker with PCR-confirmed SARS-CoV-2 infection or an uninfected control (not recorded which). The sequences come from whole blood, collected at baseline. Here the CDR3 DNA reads TGTGCCAGCAGTTTCAGAACAGACACCGGGGAGCTGTTTTTT. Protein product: CASSFRTDTGELFF.